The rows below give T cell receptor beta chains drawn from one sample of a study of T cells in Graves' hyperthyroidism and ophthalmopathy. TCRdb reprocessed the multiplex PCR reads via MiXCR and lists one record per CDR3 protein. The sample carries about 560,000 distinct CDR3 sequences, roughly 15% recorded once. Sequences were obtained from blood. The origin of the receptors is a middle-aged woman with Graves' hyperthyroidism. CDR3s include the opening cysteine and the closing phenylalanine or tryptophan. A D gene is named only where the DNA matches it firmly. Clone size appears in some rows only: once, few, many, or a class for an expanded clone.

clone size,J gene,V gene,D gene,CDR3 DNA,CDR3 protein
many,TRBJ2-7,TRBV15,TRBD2,TGTGCCACCAGCACACTCCCGGGGGGATCCTACGAGCAGTACTTC,CATSTLPGGSYEQYF
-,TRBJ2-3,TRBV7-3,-,TGTGCCAGCAGCTCCTGGGGGGCTAGCGCAGATACGCAGTATTTT,CASSSWGASADTQYF
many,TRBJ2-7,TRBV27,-,TGTGCCAGCAGTTTAGGGATCCCCTCCGGTTCCCTACACGAGCAGTACTTC,CASSLGIPSGSLHEQYF
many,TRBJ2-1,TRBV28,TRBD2,TGTGCCAGCAGTGGGGGGGAGGCCTACAATGAGCAGTTCTTC,CASSGGEAYNEQFF
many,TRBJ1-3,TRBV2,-,TGTGCCAGCAGTTGGGGCATCGGAGACACCATATATTTT,CASSWGIGDTIYF
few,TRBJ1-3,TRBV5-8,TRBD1,TGTGCCAGCAGCAATACAGGGGGAACTGGAAACACCATATATTTT,CASSNTGGTGNTIYF
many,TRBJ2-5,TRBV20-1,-,TGCAGTGCTAGACCCCCCCCGCTAGAGACCCAGTACTTC,CSARPPPLETQYF
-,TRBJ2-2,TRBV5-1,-,TGCGCCAGCAGCCCGTGGCTCGGGACACCGAACACCGGGGAGCTGTTTTTT,CASSPWLGTPNTGELFF
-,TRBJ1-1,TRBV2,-,TGTGCCAGCAGGCTTAAAAAAGCTTTCTTT,CASRLKKAFF
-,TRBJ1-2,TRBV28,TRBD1,TGTGCCAGCAGTGAGGCGGGACAGGGGAACTATGGCTACACCTTC,CASSEAGQGNYGYTF
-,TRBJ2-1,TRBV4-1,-,TGCGCCAGCAGCCAAAGGGGATTGTCGGAGAACTACAATGAGCAGTTCTTC,CASSQRGLSENYNEQFF
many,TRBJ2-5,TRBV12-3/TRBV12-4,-,TGTGCCAGCCATTGGGGTTCCGGAGAGACCCAGTACTTC,CASHWGSGETQYF
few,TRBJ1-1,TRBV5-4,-,TGTGCCAGCAGCGGGGGTGAAGCACTGGCCATGAACACTGAAGCTTTCTTT,CASSGGEALAMNTEAFF
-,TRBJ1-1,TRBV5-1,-,TGCGCCAGCAGCTTGGTTGGGCAGCGCGGCACTGAAGCTTTCTTT,CASSLVGQRGTEAFF
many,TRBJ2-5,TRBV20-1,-,TGCAGTGCTAGGGGAGTGGGACAAGCCGGGGAGACCCAGTACTTC,CSARGVGQAGETQYF
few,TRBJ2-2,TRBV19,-,TGTGCCAGTAGTAGGGGACAAAACACCGGGGAGCTGTTTTTT,CASSRGQNTGELFF
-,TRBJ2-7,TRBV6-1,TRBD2,TGTGCCTCCTGGGTAGAAGCGGGGGTTCCCTACGAGCAGTACTTC,CASWVEAGVPYEQYF
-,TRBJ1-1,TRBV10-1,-,TGCGCCAGCAGTGACATCGACGGTGAAGCTTTCTTT,CASSDIDGEAFF
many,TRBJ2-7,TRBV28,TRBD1,TGTGCCAGCAATTATCCCGGGACAGGGACCTACGAGCAGTACTTC,CASNYPGTGTYEQYF
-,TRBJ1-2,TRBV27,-,TGTGCCAGCAGCCCTAGGGAGAGGGTACATGGCTACACCTTC,CASSPRERVHGYTF
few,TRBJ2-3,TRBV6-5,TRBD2,TGTGCCAGCAGTTACTCTTCCCCTAGCGGGAGGGTAGGAGATACGCAGTATTTT,CASSYSSPSGRVGDTQYF
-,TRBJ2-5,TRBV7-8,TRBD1,TGTGCCAGCAGGCCGAGACAGGGTTTGGTAGGGACCCAGTACTTC,CASRPRQGLVGTQYF
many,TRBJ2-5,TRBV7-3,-,TGTGCCAGCAGCTTAATGCCGCAAGAGACCCAGTACTTC,CASSLMPQETQYF
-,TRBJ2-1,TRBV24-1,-,TGTGCCACAAGACCAGGACCCGGGTACAATGAGCGGTTCTTC,CATRPGPGYNERFF
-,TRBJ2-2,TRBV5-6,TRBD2,TGTGCCAGCAGCTTGGAGGTAGCGGGAGGGCCATCCGGGGAGCTGTTTTTT,CASSLEVAGGPSGELFF
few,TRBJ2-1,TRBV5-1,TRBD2,TGCGCCAGCACCTTAGCGGGAGACAATGAGCAGTTCTTC,CASTLAGDNEQFF
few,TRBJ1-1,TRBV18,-,TGTGCCAGCTCACCTTACCTCGATGTGGGCACTGAAGCTTTCTTT,CASSPYLDVGTEAFF
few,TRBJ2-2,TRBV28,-,TGTGCCAGCAGAGGGGGGGGCGAGGTCGGCACCGGGGAGCTGTTTTTT,CASRGGGEVGTGELFF
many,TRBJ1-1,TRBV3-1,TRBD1,TGTGCCAGCAGCCAAGTCACTCAGGGGGCGAACACTGAAGCTTTCTTT,CASSQVTQGANTEAFF
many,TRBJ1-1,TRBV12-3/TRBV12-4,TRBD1,TGTGCCAGCAGGCCACCCGGGACAGGGTTTAATACTGAAGCTTTCTTT,CASRPPGTGFNTEAFF
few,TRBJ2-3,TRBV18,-,TGTGCCAGCTCACCACGGTTGACAGCTAGCACAGATACGCAGTATTTT,CASSPRLTASTDTQYF
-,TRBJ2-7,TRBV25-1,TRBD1,TGTGCCAGGTGGGGGACAGGCAATTCCTACGAGCAGTACTTC,CARWGTGNSYEQYF
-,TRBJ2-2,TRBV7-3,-,TGTGCCAGCAGCTTAAAGGACCGGTCCGGCGGCGGGGAGCTGTTTTTT,CASSLKDRSGGGELFF
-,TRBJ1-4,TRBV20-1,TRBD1,TGCAGTGCCCCTGGACAGGGGGCTTATCGAAATGAAAAACTGTTTTTT,CSAPGQGAYRNEKLFF
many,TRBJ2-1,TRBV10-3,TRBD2,TGTGCCATCAGGGGACTAGCGGACAATGAGCAGTTCTTC,CAIRGLADNEQFF
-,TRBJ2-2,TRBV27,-,TGTGCCAGCAGTTTTGGGGGTCCCGGGGAGCTGTCTTTT,CASSFGGPGELSF
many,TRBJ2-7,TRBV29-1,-,TGCAGCGTTGAAGATGGGCCAGGGTCCTACGAGCAGTACTTC,CSVEDGPGSYEQYF
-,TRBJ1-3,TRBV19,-,TGTGCCAGTATCCGCGGTGTCGGAGGAAACACCATATATTTT,CASIRGVGGNTIYF
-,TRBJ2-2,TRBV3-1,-,TGTGCCAGCAACCGACAGGTCTTGGGCGGGGAGCTGTCTTTT,CASNRQVLGGELSF
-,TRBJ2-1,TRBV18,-,TGTGCCAGCTCACCTATAAGGGCCTCCTACAATGAGCAGTTCTTC,CASSPIRASYNEQFF
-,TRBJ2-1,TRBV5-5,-,TGTGCCAGCAGCTTGGATACCGGAGTCTCCTACAATGAGCAGTTCTTC,CASSLDTGVSYNEQFF
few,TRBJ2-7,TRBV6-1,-,TGTGCCAGCGCTGGTCAGGGGTTCAACGAGCAGTACTTC,CASAGQGFNEQYF
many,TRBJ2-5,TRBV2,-,TGTGCCAGCAGTGTTCGTAGCGAAGAGACCCAGTACTTC,CASSVRSEETQYF
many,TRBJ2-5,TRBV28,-,TGTGCCAGCAGTCCCCGGGGGGGGACAGAAGAGACCCAGTACTTC,CASSPRGGTEETQYF
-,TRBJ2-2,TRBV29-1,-,TGCAGCGTTGTGTTGGGGGACACCGGGGAGCTGTTTTTT,CSVVLGDTGELFF
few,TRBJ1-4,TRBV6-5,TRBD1,TGTGCCAGCAGTTACTATTCCGGGACAGTTGGCGAAAAACTGTTTTTT,CASSYYSGTVGEKLFF
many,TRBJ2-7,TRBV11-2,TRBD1,TGTGCCAGCAGCATCGGACAGGGACGGCACGAGCAGTACTTC,CASSIGQGRHEQYF
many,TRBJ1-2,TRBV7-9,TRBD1,TGTGCCACTGATACTCGGACAGGGCCTCCTCACTTGGTTGGCTACACCTTC,CATDTRTGPPHLVGYTF
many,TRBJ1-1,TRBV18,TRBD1,TGTGCCAGCTCACCGAACCGGGACAGTGAAGCTTTCTTT,CASSPNRDSEAFF
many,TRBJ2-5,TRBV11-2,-,TGTGCCAGCAGCTTAGGGAGTGAATTGGAGACCCAGTACTTC,CASSLGSELETQYF
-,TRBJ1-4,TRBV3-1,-,TGTGCCGGCAGCCAAAGTGAAGGATTCGAAAAACTGTTTTTT,CAGSQSEGFEKLFF